This entry is about one T cell receptor (beta chain). As yet, its antigen is unknown. Lesional scalp punch biopsies and peripheral blood came from alopecia areata patients. This sample was included in a study of CD8+ T cells in alopecia areata. Study details: It was oral tofacitinib, at 5 to 10 mg twice daily, that treated patients received. General study findings and limits: Relative to normal scalp, lesional scalp, especially alopecia totalis/universalis, showed higher clonality.

RNA extraction and reverse transcription yielded cDNA as sequencing template. The assay was immunoSEQ multiplex PCR, and TCRdb's table has in-frame clones only and misses some. The table lists about 180,000 clones, about 66% of them singletons, with 9.5% to 12% in the top ten. The specimen was CD8+ T cells sorted from blood, collected at week 0. The clonotype originates from a human donor with alopecia areata.

The CDR3 loop is CASSEHSNQPQHF. The CDR3 nucleotides read TGTGCCAGCAGTGAACATAGCAATCAGCCCCAGCATTTT. V and J are TRBV2 and TRBJ1-5, with D hard to call. CDR3 size: 13 residues. V gave up 2 bases and J gave up 0 bases, with 2 bases separating them. Germline-derived CDR1 and CDR2 are SNHLY and FYNNEI. The full variable domain, its missing parts supplied by reference TRBV2 and TRBJ1-5, is EPEVTQTPSHQVTQMGQEVILRCVPISNHLYFYWYRQILGQKVEFLVSFYNNEISEKSEIFDDQFSVERPDGSNFTLKIRSTKLEDSAMYFCASSEHSNQPQHFGDGTRLSIL.